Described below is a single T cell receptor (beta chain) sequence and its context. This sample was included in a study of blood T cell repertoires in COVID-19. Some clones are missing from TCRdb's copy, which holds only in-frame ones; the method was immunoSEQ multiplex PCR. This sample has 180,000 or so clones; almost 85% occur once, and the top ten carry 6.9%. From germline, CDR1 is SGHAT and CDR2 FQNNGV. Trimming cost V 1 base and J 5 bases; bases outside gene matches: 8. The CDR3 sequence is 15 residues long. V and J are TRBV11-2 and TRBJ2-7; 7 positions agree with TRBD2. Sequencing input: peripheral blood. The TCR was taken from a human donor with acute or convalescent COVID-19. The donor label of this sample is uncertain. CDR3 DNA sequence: TGTGCCAGCAGCTTAGTCGCGCAGCGGGGTAACGAGCAGTACTTC. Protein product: CASSLVAQRGNEQYF.